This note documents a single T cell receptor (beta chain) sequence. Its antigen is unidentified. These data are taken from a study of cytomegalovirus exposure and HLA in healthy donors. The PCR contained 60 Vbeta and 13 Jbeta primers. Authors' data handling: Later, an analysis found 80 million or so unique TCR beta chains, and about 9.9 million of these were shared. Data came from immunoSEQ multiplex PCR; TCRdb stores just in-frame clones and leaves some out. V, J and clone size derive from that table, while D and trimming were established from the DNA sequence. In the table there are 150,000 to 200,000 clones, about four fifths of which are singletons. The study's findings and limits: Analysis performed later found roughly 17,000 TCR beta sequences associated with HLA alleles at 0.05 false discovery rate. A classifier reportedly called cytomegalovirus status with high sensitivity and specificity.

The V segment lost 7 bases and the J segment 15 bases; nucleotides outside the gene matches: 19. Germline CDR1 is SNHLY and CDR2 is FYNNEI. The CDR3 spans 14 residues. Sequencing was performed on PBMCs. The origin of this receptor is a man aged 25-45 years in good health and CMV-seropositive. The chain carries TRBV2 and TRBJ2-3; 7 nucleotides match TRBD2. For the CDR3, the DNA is TGTGCCAGCACCAGAGGGCTAGCGGTGAAGCTGGAATATTTT. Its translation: CASTRGLAVKLEYF.